The T cell receptor beta chain described here comes from a study of T-cell reconstitution after alpha-beta-depleted transplantation in children. A library of TCRbeta sequences, prepared with unique molecular identifiers, was generated. Via MiXCR, TCRdb re-called the PCR reads, giving one row per CDR3 protein. The profile shows around 580,000 distinct CDR3 sequences, roughly 27% of them singletons. The V gene end was trimmed by 2 bases and the J gene end by 3 bases; junction bases not matched to a gene: 3. In germline, CDR1 is SQVTM, CDR2 ANQGSEA. The CDR3 is made up of 13 amino acids. Study-level results: T-cell counts and diversity were attributed mostly to newly produced T cells one year after transplant. Some patients showed high day-60 TCRbeta diversity, which derived from surviving recipient T cells and thymic progenitors. Reports say that about two months after transplant, the alpha-beta T cells came out of several hundred graft clones that had expanded.

This clonotype was observed a handful of times. What it binds is not known. Here the sequenced sample was PBMCs, taken before TCRalphabeta/CD19-depleted stem cell transplant. The chain is built from TRBV29-1 and TRBJ1-1, with 7 positions matching TRBD1. This TCR derives from a boy in the first two years of life with Wiskott-Aldrich syndrome, due to receive a stem cell transplant. In nucleotides, the CDR3 is TGCAGCGTTGAAAAGGGGGCGTACACTGAAGCTTTCTTT. Amino acids: CSVEKGAYTEAFF.